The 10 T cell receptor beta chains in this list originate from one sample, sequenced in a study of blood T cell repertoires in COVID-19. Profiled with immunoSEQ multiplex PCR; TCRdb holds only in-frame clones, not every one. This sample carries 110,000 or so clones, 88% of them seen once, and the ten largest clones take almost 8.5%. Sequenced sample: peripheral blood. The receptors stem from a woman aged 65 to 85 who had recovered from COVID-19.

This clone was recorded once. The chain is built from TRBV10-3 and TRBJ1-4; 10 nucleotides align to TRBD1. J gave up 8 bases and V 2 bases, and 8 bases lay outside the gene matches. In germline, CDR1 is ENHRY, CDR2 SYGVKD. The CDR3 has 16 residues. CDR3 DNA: TGTGCCATCAGTGAGCCGGTAGGGACAGGGGCCGAAAAACTGTTTTTT. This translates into CAISEPVGTGAEKLFF.

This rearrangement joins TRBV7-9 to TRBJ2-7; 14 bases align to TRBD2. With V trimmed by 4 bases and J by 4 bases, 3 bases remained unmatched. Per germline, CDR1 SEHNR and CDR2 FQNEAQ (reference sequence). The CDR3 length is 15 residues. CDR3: CASSSTSGRDYEQYF. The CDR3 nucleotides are TGTGCCAGCAGCTCGACTAGCGGGAGGGATTACGAGCAGTACTTC.

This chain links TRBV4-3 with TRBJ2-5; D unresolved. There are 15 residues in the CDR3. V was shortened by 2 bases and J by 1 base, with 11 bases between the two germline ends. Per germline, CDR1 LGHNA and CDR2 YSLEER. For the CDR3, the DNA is TGCGCCAGCAGCCAATCCGCCCACGGCCAAGAGACCCAGTACTTC. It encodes CASSQSAHGQETQYF.

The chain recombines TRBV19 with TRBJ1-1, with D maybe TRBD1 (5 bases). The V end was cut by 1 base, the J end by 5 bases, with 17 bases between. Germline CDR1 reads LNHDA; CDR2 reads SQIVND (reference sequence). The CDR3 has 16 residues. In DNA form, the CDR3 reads TGTGCCAGTAGTATAGGGATCGGGGGGTTGGAGACTGAAGCTTTCTTT. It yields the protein CASSIGIGGLETEAFF.

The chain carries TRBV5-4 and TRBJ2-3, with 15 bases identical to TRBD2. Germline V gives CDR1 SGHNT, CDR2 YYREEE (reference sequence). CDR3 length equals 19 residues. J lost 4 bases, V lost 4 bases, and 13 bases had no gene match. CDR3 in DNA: TGTGCCAGCAGCCGGAGGACTAGCGGGGGGGCCGGTCGAGCAGATACGCAGTATTTT. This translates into CASSRRTSGGAGRADTQYF.

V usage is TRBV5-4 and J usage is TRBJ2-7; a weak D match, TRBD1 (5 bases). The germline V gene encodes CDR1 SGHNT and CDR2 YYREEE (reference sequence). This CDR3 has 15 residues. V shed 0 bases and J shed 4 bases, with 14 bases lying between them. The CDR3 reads CASSLGEGDSYEQYF. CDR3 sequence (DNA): TGTGCCAGCAGCTTGGGAGAAGGGGATAGTTACGAGCAGTACTTC.

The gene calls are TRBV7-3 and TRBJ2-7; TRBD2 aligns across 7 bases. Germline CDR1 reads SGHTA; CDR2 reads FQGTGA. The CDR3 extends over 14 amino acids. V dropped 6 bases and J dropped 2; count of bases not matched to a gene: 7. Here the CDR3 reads CASSPGLGTYEQYF. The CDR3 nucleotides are TGTGCCAGCAGTCCTGGACTAGGGACCTACGAGCAGTACTTC.

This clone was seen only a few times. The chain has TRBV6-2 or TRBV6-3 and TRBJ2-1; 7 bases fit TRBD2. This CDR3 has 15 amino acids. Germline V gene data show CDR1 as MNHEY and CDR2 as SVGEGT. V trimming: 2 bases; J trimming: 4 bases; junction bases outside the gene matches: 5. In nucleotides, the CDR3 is TGTGCCAGCAGTTACGCTAGCGGTTTATACAATGAGCAGTTCTTC. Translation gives CASSYASGLYNEQFF.

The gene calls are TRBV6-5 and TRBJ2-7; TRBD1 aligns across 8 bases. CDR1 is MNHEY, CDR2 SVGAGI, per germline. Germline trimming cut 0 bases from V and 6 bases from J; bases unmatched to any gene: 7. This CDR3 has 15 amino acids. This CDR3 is CASSYSTRGHGEQYF. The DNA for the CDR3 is TGTGCCAGCAGTTACTCGACCAGGGGGCATGGCGAGCAGTACTTC.

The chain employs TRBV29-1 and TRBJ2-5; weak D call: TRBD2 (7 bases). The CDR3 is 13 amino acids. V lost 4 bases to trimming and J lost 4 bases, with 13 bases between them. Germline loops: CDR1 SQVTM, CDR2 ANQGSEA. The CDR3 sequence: CSVAGGVIETQYF. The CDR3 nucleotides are TGCAGCGTTGCGGGGGGCGTGATAGAGACCCAGTACTTC.